This is a list of T cell receptor beta chains from one sample in a study of blood T cell repertoires in COVID-19. TCRdb's table, derived via immunoSEQ multiplex PCR, lists solely in-frame clones and lacks some. This table holds about 350,000 clones, 91% found once. Sequenced sample: peripheral blood. The origin of the receptors is a woman younger than 30 who had recovered from COVID-19. Both conserved end residues are part of each CDR3. D genes are given only for firm matches. Expanded clones get a size class; other rows say once, few or many, or leave the size out.

j_gene	d_gene	v_gene	abundance	CDR3nt	CDR3aa
TRBJ1-4	NA	TRBV5-4	NA	TGTGCCAGCAGCTTGGATGTCGGAGGGCGGAAACTGTTTTTT	CASSLDVGGRKLFF
TRBJ1-1	NA	TRBV9	NA	TGTGCCAGCAGCGTAACAGCCTTCGGAAACACTGAAGCTTTCTTT	CASSVTAFGNTEAFF
TRBJ1-6	TRBD1	TRBV5-1	once	TGCGCCAGCAGGGACAGGGAAAATTCACCCCTCCACTTT	CASRDRENSPLHF
TRBJ1-1	NA	TRBV12-3/TRBV12-4	NA	TGTGCCAGCAGTTGGGGTCCCGGGGGTGAAGCTTTCTTT	CASSWGPGGEAFF
TRBJ2-5	NA	TRBV7-2	NA	TGTGCCAGCAGCTCCCTCCAGGCGGGCGAGACCCAGTACTTC	CASSSLQAGETQYF
TRBJ2-2	TRBD1	TRBV5-4	NA	TGTGCCAGCAGCTCCGGGACAGAAAGCACCGGGGAGCTGTTTTTT	CASSSGTESTGELFF
TRBJ2-1	NA	TRBV3-1/TRBV3-2	once	TGTGCCAGCAGCCAAACGGGACTCCCACCATTACATGAGCAGTTCTTC	CASSQTGLPPLHEQFF
TRBJ1-2	NA	TRBV3-1/TRBV3-2	once	TGTGCCAGCAGCCTGGGCCTTAACTATGGCTACACCTTC	CASSLGLNYGYTF
TRBJ1-2	NA	TRBV7-2	NA	TGTGCCAGCAGCGAAGCGCCGGGCAGGGAAAGCTATGGCTACACCTTC	CASSEAPGRESYGYTF
TRBJ1-1	NA	TRBV5-5	NA	TGTGCCAGCAGCTTGTCGGTAGGGGTGAACACTGAAGCTTTCTTT	CASSLSVGVNTEAFF
TRBJ2-5	NA	TRBV28	NA	TGTGCCAGCAGTTTCGTGGTAAACCCCAGGGAGACCCAGTACTTC	CASSFVVNPRETQYF
TRBJ2-3	NA	TRBV24-1	NA	TGTGCCACCAGCCTAGACAGAAGCACAGATACGCAGTATTTT	CATSLDRSTDTQYF
TRBJ1-5	NA	TRBV30	NA	TGTGCCTGGAGTGTACGGTTTAGCAATCAGCCCCAGCATTTT	CAWSVRFSNQPQHF
TRBJ1-1	NA	TRBV6-5	NA	TGTGCCAGCAGTCGGGAGGGGTACACTGAAGCTTTCTTT	CASSREGYTEAFF
TRBJ1-5	NA	TRBV5-5	NA	TGTGCCAGCAGCCCCTTCGGAGGGAGTCAGCCCCAGCATTTT	CASSPFGGSQPQHF
TRBJ2-3	TRBD2	TRBV12-5	NA	TGTGCTAGTGCGCCATTCATAGCGGGAGCGGCGAATACGCAGTATTTT	CASAPFIAGAANTQYF
TRBJ2-3	TRBD2	TRBV5-8	NA	TGTGCCAGCAGCCCTAGGACTAGCGGCACAGATACGCAGTATTTT	CASSPRTSGTDTQYF
TRBJ2-5	NA	TRBV5-5	NA	TGTGCCAGCAGCTTGAGCGGTGAGACCCAGTACTTC	CASSLSGETQYF
TRBJ1-5	TRBD1	TRBV19	NA	TGTGCCACCAACGTACAGGGGATTTCGAGGAATCAGCCCCAGCATTTT	CATNVQGISRNQPQHF
TRBJ1-1	NA	TRBV15	once	TGTGCCACCAGCAGAGATTCAATGAACACTGAAGCTTTCTTT	CATSRDSMNTEAFF
TRBJ2-1	TRBD2	TRBV3-1/TRBV3-2	NA	TGTGCCAGCAGCTCACTAGCGGGACTCGATGAGCAGTTCTTC	CASSSLAGLDEQFF
TRBJ2-2	NA	TRBV6-6	NA	TGTGCCAGCAGTTATGGCAGAGGGAACACCGGGGAGCTGTTTTTT	CASSYGRGNTGELFF
TRBJ1-1	NA	TRBV6-2/TRBV6-3	NA	TGTGCCAGCAGCACCCTAAACAGGGAATGGACTGAAGCTTTCTTT	CASSTLNREWTEAFF
TRBJ2-1	NA	TRBV5-6	NA	TGTGCCAGCAGCCTAGGAGGGAATGAGCAGTTCTTC	CASSLGGNEQFF
TRBJ2-3	NA	TRBV5-8	NA	TGTGCCAGCAGCCAACGCAACAGGGTTCCTCTCAGCACAGATACGCAGTATTTT	CASSQRNRVPLSTDTQYF
TRBJ2-4	NA	TRBV5-3	NA	TGTGCCAGAAGCTTGGGTGGAGCGGCACTAGCCAAAAACATTCAGTACTTC	CARSLGGAALAKNIQYF
TRBJ2-5	NA	TRBV7-2	NA	TGTGCCAGCAACGACCCTAGGGGGACCCAGTACTTC	CASNDPRGTQYF
TRBJ2-6	NA	TRBV4-1	NA	TGCGCCAGCAGCCAGGCGCAACTAGCTGGGGCCAACGTCCTGACTTTC	CASSQAQLAGANVLTF
TRBJ1-2	TRBD1	TRBV24-1	NA	TGTGCCACCAGTGACCAAGAGACAGGGGTGATCTATGGCTACACCTTC	CATSDQETGVIYGYTF
TRBJ1-4	TRBD1	TRBV7-2	NA	TGTGCCAGCAGCTTAGGACAGGGGGCCGGATTACTGTTTTTT	CASSLGQGAGLLFF
TRBJ2-5	TRBD2	TRBV7-7	NA	TGTGCCAGCAGCCTCCGGACTAGCCAAGAGACCCAGTACTTC	CASSLRTSQETQYF
TRBJ1-1	TRBD1	TRBV19	NA	TGTGCCAGTAGTATCTTGGACAGGGAAGAGACTGAAGCTTTCTTT	CASSILDREETEAFF
TRBJ2-3	TRBD2	TRBV15	once	TGTGCCACCAGCAAGAGGACTAGCACGGCAGATACGCAGTATTTT	CATSKRTSTADTQYF
TRBJ2-1	NA	TRBV24-1	NA	TGTGCCACCAGTGATTACACCCTCCTTCGGGAGAGCTCCTACAATGAGCAGTTCTTC	CATSDYTLLRESSYNEQFF
TRBJ2-3	NA	TRBV30	NA	TGTGCCTGGAGTGGCCCTAGTTGGACAGATACGCAGTATTTT	CAWSGPSWTDTQYF
TRBJ2-2	NA	TRBV11-3	NA	TGTGCCAGCAGCCCGGGATCCCTAGGGCCCGCCGGGGAGCTGTTTTTT	CASSPGSLGPAGELFF
TRBJ2-3	NA	TRBV7-2	NA	TGTGCCAGCAGCCCAAGGTTTCGGGGGAGCACAGATACGCAGTATTTT	CASSPRFRGSTDTQYF
TRBJ2-1	TRBD2	TRBV7-8	NA	TGTGCCAGCAGCTCAACCAGCCTAGCGGGATACAATGAGCAGTTCTTC	CASSSTSLAGYNEQFF
TRBJ2-1	TRBD2	TRBV5-1	once	TGCGCCAGCAGCTTGGTTGCTAGCGGGAGCTCCTACAATGAGCAGTTCTTC	CASSLVASGSSYNEQFF
TRBJ1-2	NA	TRBV6-2/TRBV6-3	NA	TGTGCCAGCAGTTACTCGGGGCGAGCTGGCTACACCTTC	CASSYSGRAGYTF
TRBJ2-1	TRBD2	TRBV6-6	NA	TGTGCCAGCAGAGAGCGGGAACCTTACAATGAGCAGTTCTTC	CASREREPYNEQFF
TRBJ2-1	TRBD2	TRBV5-5	NA	TGTGCCAGCAGCTCGGTCGGGGGAGGGGTAAGTGAGCAGTTCTTC	CASSSVGGGVSEQFF
TRBJ2-3	NA	TRBV3-1/TRBV3-2	NA	TGTGCCAGCAGCCAAGCTTCTAGCACGCAGTATTTT	CASSQASSTQYF
TRBJ2-1	NA	TRBV19	NA	TGTGCCAGTAGTATAGATCACGGGTACACCTACAATGAGCAGTTCTTC	CASSIDHGYTYNEQFF
TRBJ1-5	NA	TRBV19	NA	TGTGCCAGTAGCCGACAGATACCCGATCAGCCCCAGCATTTT	CASSRQIPDQPQHF
TRBJ1-2	NA	TRBV18	NA	TGTGCCAGCTCACCATACTCAGAGACAGGATCGAATGGCTACACCTTC	CASSPYSETGSNGYTF
TRBJ2-1	TRBD2	TRBV19	NA	TGTGCCAGTAGCCCCGGGGTAGCGGGAGAACCCCACAATGAGCAGTTCTTC	CASSPGVAGEPHNEQFF
TRBJ1-1	NA	TRBV6-1	NA	TGTGCCAGCAGTGCCTCGGATAAGGGGGTTAACACTGAAGCTTTCTTT	CASSASDKGVNTEAFF
TRBJ2-3	TRBD1	TRBV9	NA	TGTGCCAGCACCGAGGGGGCTAGCACAGATACGCAGTATTTT	CASTEGASTDTQYF
TRBJ2-1	TRBD1	TRBV2	NA	TGTGCCAGCATCCAAGGACAGGGGCGTTACAATGAGCAGTTCTTC	CASIQGQGRYNEQFF
TRBJ2-3	TRBD1	TRBV27	NA	TGTGCCAGCAGTAGAGAGACAGGGGCCGGCACAGATACGCAGTATTTT	CASSRETGAGTDTQYF
TRBJ1-6	NA	TRBV11-3	NA	TGTGCCAGCAGCTTAGATCCGACAGAGACAGGAGCCCTCCACTTT	CASSLDPTETGALHF
TRBJ2-3	TRBD2	TRBV13	NA	TGTGCCAGCAGCTTAACGGGAGGGCCGGTCATCACAGATACGCAGTATTTT	CASSLTGGPVITDTQYF
TRBJ2-1	NA	TRBV20-1	NA	TGCAGTGCTAGTCCATGGTCCGGGAGCTCCTACAATGAGCAGTTCTTC	CSASPWSGSSYNEQFF